The 32 T cell receptor beta chains presented below share a single source sample, sequenced in a study of CD4 T cells in relation to SARS-CoV-2 and coronaviruses. Here immunoSEQ multiplex PCR was the method, and the copy in TCRdb shows in-frame clones only, minus some. The sample lists approximately 24,000 clones, over 70% occurring once. Before the COVID-19 pandemic, during about 2011-2019, CD4+ T cells were taken from unexposed donors. The cells were cultured for 10 days before CD4+ T cells were isolated. No antigen has been identified for these receptors. The specimen was CD4+ T cells from PBMCs, cultured in vitro. The receptors come from a human donor in good health.

This clone has just one count. The chain carries TRBV2 and TRBJ1-5; D might be TRBD1 (5 bases). The V gene lost 3 bases and the J gene lost 5 bases, with 11 bases spanning the gap. The germline gives CDR1 SNHLY, CDR2 FYNNEI. The CDR3 covers 14 residues. In DNA form, the CDR3 reads TGTGCCAGCAGTGATCGGAGGGGCGATCAGCCCCAGCATTTT. Translated: CASSDRRGDQPQHF.

This clone appeared a few times. In the same sample, other DNA sequences code for this CDR3. The CDR3: CASSSGEANEKLFF. In nucleotides, the CDR3 is TGCGCCAGCAGCTCAGGGGAGGCTAATGAAAAACTGTTTTTT. The chain has TRBV5-1 and TRBJ1-4; tentatively, D is TRBD1 (6 bases). The CDR3 spans 14 residues. Germline V gene lookup returns CDR1 SGHRS and CDR2 YFSETQ. Trimming stripped 3 bases from V and 3 bases from J, with 9 bases between. Full variable domain (outside the CDR3, taken from reference TRBV5-1 and TRBJ1-4): KAGVTQTPRYLIKTRGQQVTLSCSPISGHRSVSWYQQTPGQGLQFLFEYFSETQRNKGNFPGRFSGRQFSNSRSEMNVSTLELGDSALYLCASSSGEANEKLFFGSGTQLSVL.

The chain recombines TRBV2 with TRBJ2-2, with D unresolved. CDR1 and CDR2 from the germline V gene are SNHLY and FYNNEI. CDR3 length equals 14 residues. The V end was cut by 2 bases, the J end by 7 bases, with 11 bases between. CDR3 DNA: TGTGCCAGCAGTGAACGGGTATTCGGCGGGGAGCTGTTTTTT. Translating gives CASSERVFGGELFF. The variable domain in full, with the rest retrieved from reference TRBV2 and TRBJ2-2, is EPEVTQTPSHQVTQMGQEVILRCVPISNHLYFYWYRQILGQKVEFLVSFYNNEISEKSEIFDDQFSVERPDGSNFTLKIRSTKLEDSAMYFCASSERVFGGELFFGEGSRLTVL.

J is TRBJ1-6 and V is TRBV13, with D uncertain. Germline V gives CDR1 PRHDT, CDR2 FYEKMQ (reference sequence). V was pared by 0 bases and J by 11 bases, with 5 bases between. CDR3 size: 12 residues. The CDR3 is CASSLGPAPLHF. The CDR3 DNA reads TGTGCCAGCAGCTTAGGTCCAGCACCCCTCCACTTT. The whole variable domain, filled in from reference TRBV13 and TRBJ1-6, reads AAGVIQSPRHLIKEKRETATLKCYPIPRHDTVYWYQQGPGQDPQFLISFYEKMQSDKGSIPDRFSAQQFSDYHSELNMSSLELGDSALYFCASSLGPAPLHFGNGTRLTVT.

The rearrangement joins TRBV9 to TRBJ2-7; no reliable D call. Germline V gene data show CDR1 as SGDLS and CDR2 as YYNGEE. The CDR3 is made up of 13 amino acids. The ends were cut back, 0 bases at V and 2 bases at J, with 6 bases in the middle. CDR3: CASSVAPTYEQYF. The CDR3 bases are TGTGCCAGCAGCGTAGCCCCGACCTACGAGCAGTACTTC.

This sequence joins TRBV5-4 and TRBJ2-7; 7 bases are shared with TRBD1. Looked up from germline, CDR1 is SGHNT and CDR2 is YYREEE (reference sequence). This CDR3 region has 16 residues. With 0 bases clipped from V and 0 bases from J, the junction kept 6 bases outside the gene matches. The CDR3 sequence is CASSLAGTAGSYEQYF. DNA of the CDR3: TGTGCCAGCAGCTTGGCCGGGACAGCCGGCTCCTACGAGCAGTACTTC. Full variable domain (outside the CDR3, taken from reference TRBV5-4 and TRBJ2-7): ETGVTQSPTHLIKTRGQQVTLRCSSQSGHNTVSWYQQALGQGPQFIFQYYREEENGRGNFPPRFSGLQFPNYSSELNVNALELDDSALYLCASSLAGTAGSYEQYFGPGTRLTVT.

This clone was observed a handful of times. The chain is built from TRBV3-1 (or the pseudogene TRBV3-2) and TRBJ2-4; weak D call: TRBD2 (5 bases). V was pared by 2 bases and J by 7 bases, with 6 bases between. Germline V gives CDR1 LGHDT, CDR2 YNNKEL (reference sequence). CDR3 size: 12 residues. Here the CDR3 reads CASSQSGNIQYF. The DNA of the CDR3 is TGTGCCAGCAGCCAAAGCGGTAACATTCAGTACTTC.

The chain employs TRBV19 and TRBJ1-5, with TRBD1 matching 9 bases. V was clipped by 5 bases and J by 7 bases; unmatched bases: 6. Germline V gene data show CDR1 as LNHDA and CDR2 as SQIVND (reference sequence). The CDR3 contains 14 residues. CDR3 sequence reads: CASSSQGARQPQHF. As DNA, the CDR3 is TGTGCCAGTAGTTCACAGGGGGCGAGGCAGCCCCAGCATTTT.

The chain recombines TRBV29-1 with TRBJ2-1; D ambiguous. Germline lookup yields CDR1 SQVTM and CDR2 ANQGSEA. V dropped 3 bases and J dropped 6 bases, with 9 bases sitting between them. The CDR3 contains 12 residues. CDR3 DNA sequence: TGCAGCGTTGATTCCCCCACCAATGAGCAGTTCTTC. It is translated as CSVDSPTNEQFF.

The DNA of the CDR3 is TGTGCCACTACGACAGACCATCACAGGGGTCTGGGCTACACCTTC. Translation gives CATTTDHHRGLGYTF. The chain has TRBV19 and TRBJ1-2; TRBD1 agrees at 7 bases. The CDR3 totals 15 residues. Germline V gives CDR1 LNHDA, CDR2 SQIVND (reference sequence). V trimming: 10 bases; J trimming: 8 bases; junction bases outside the gene matches: 19. Full variable domain (remainder filled in from reference TRBV19 and TRBJ1-2): DGGITQSPKYLFRKEGQNVTLSCEQNLNHDAMYWYRQDPGQGLRLIYYSQIVNDFQKGDIAEGYSVSREKKESFPLTVTSAQKNPTAFYLCATTTDHHRGLGYTFGSGTRLTVV.

J is TRBJ2-5 and V is TRBV27; tentatively, D is TRBD1 (6 bases). V lost 6 bases and J 6 bases, leaving 14 bases between the germline ends. Germline assignment: CDR1 MNHEY and CDR2 SMNVEV (reference sequence). This CDR3 has 13 residues. The CDR3 bases are TGTGCCAGCAGACCGGACAGCTCAAAGACCCAGTACTTC. It yields the protein CASRPDSSKTQYF.

The chain recombines TRBV2 with TRBJ1-4; D is perhaps TRBD1 (6 bases). Germline lookup yields CDR1 SNHLY and CDR2 FYNNEI. This CDR3 contains 14 residues. V was cut by 5 bases and J by 5 bases, with 12 bases left in between. Here the CDR3 DNA reads TGTGCCAGCAGTCAACAGGGCCAGAATGAAAAACTGTTTTTT. Protein: CASSQQGQNEKLFF.

This chain links TRBV2 with TRBJ2-2, with D tentatively TRBD1 or TRBD2 (6 bases each). V gave up 10 bases and J gave up 6 bases, with 15 bases separating them. The germline CDR1 and CDR2 sequences are SNHLY and FYNNEI. The CDR3 runs to 13 residues. CDR3 loop: CATYLGGPGELFF. The CDR3 bases are TGTGCCACCTACCTCGGGGGCCCCGGGGAGCTGTTTTTT.

In its sample, this clone was seen once. The rearrangement joins TRBV9 to TRBJ1-2, with D possibly TRBD1 on 5 matching bases. CDR3 length: 14 residues. V was cut by 0 bases and J by 8 bases, with 14 bases left in between. From germline, CDR1 is SGDLS and CDR2 YYNGEE. CDR3: CASSVAPGGGGYTF. The CDR3 DNA reads as TGTGCCAGCAGCGTAGCCCCGGGGGGAGGGGGCTACACCTTC.

The chain uses TRBV5-1 and TRBJ2-3; 7 positions agree with TRBD1. Losses at the gene ends were 4 bases for V and 4 bases for J; bases not matched to a gene: 3. This CDR3 is 13 amino acids long. Germline V lookup: CDR1 SGHRS, CDR2 YFSETQ. The DNA of the CDR3 is TGCGCCAGCAGCGAGGGGGCCTCAGATACGCAGTATTTT. Translated, it gives CASSEGASDTQYF.

This clone was seen only a few times. The rearrangement joins TRBV6-5 to TRBJ1-4, with a possible D match to TRBD1 (5 bases). V was clipped by 7 bases and J by 4 bases, with 13 bases between them. The CDR3 contains 14 residues. Germline values: CDR1 MNHEY, CDR2 SVGAGI. CDR3 nucleotide sequence: TGTGCCAGCAAACTGGGGGTTTTTAATGAAAAACTGTTTTTT. Amino acid sequence: CASKLGVFNEKLFF.

This clone is a singleton in its sample. The chain is built from TRBV6-2 or TRBV6-3 and TRBJ2-1; D is undetermined. Between the trimmed V and J ends, which lost 2 bases and 6 bases, there was a span of 20 bases. CDR1 and CDR2 (germline): MNHEY, SVGEGT. This CDR3 is built from 17 residues. This CDR3 is CASSYPEILQVGNEQFF. The CDR3 DNA reads TGTGCCAGCAGTTACCCCGAGATACTCCAGGTAGGCAATGAGCAGTTCTTC.

V usage is TRBV7-3 and J usage is TRBJ2-3; 9 nucleotides match TRBD2. Per germline, CDR1 SGHTA and CDR2 FQGTGA. Germline trimming cut 4 bases from V and 6 bases from J; bases unmatched to any gene: 5. This CDR3 spans 14 amino acids. The CDR3 loop is CASSSGLAGDTQYF. CDR3 DNA: TGTGCCAGCAGCTCGGGACTAGCTGGCGATACGCAGTATTTT.

The chain has TRBV29-1 and TRBJ1-6, with 7 bases fitting TRBD1. From germline, CDR1 is SQVTM and CDR2 ANQGSEA. The CDR3 length is 14 residues. The V and J ends lost 4 bases and 8 bases, in that order; junction bases with no gene match: 8. The CDR3 DNA follows: TGCAGCGTTGCCCGGGGACAGAGGGATTCACCCCTCCACTTT. It is translated as CSVARGQRDSPLHF.

The chain carries TRBV4-2 and TRBJ2-1; a weak D match, TRBD2 (5 bases). The V gene lost 4 bases and the J gene lost 1 base, with 14 bases spanning the gap. Looked up from germline, CDR1 is LGHNA and CDR2 is YNFKEQ. The CDR3 spans 16 residues. The CDR3 loop is CASSPPGGSSYNEQFF. In DNA, the CDR3 is TGTGCCAGCAGCCCCCCGGGCGGGTCGTCCTACAATGAGCAGTTCTTC.

This sequence joins TRBV6-6 and TRBJ2-3; unclear D gene. The CDR3 has 13 residues. CDR1 MNHNY and CDR2 SVGAGI come from the germline V gene (reference sequence). V lost 10 bases and J 4 bases, leaving 15 bases between the germline ends. The CDR3 is CATGSLLSDTQYF. CDR3 DNA sequence: TGTGCCACCGGGTCTTTGCTCTCAGATACGCAGTATTTT.

This clone appeared a few times. The V gene is TRBV2, the J gene TRBJ2-3; D is unresolved. Trimming left V 4 bases short and J 3 bases short, with 5 bases between. The CDR3 contains 12 residues. Germline CDR1 and CDR2: SNHLY and FYNNEI. The CDR3 region is CASSVETDTQYF. In DNA, the CDR3 is TGTGCCAGCAGTGTAGAAACAGATACGCAGTATTTT.

The V call is TRBV5-1, the J call TRBJ1-1; 9 bases align to TRBD1. The CDR3 sequence is 14 residues long. With 4 bases clipped from V and 4 bases from J, the junction kept 5 bases outside the gene matches. Germline CDR1 and CDR2: SGHRS and YFSETQ. This chain's CDR3 is CASSPQTGGTEAFF. The CDR3 nucleotides read TGCGCCAGCAGCCCGCAGACAGGGGGCACTGAAGCTTTCTTT.

This sequence joins TRBV11-3 and TRBJ2-1; 8 nucleotides align to TRBD2. V lost 5 bases, J lost 10 bases, and 10 bases stayed unmatched. The germline V gene has CDR1 SGHNT and CDR2 YENEEA. This CDR3 spans 14 amino acids. The DNA of the CDR3 is TGTGCCAGCAGCCCCGGGACTAGTGGTTGGGAGCAGTTCTTC. Translation: CASSPGTSGWEQFF. Together with reference TRBV11-3 and TRBJ2-1, the CDR3 gives the full variable domain: EAGVVQSPRYKIIEKKQPVAFWCNPISGHNTLYWYLQNLGQGPELLIRYENEEAVDDSQLPKDRFSAERLKGVDSTLKIQPAELGDSAVYLCASSPGTSGWEQFFGPGTRLTVL.

The chain uses TRBV2 and TRBJ1-3; D remains ambiguous. CDR1 is SNHLY and CDR2 is FYNNEI in the germline V gene. Trimming removed 2 bases at V and 0 bases at J, with 14 bases between. There are 17 residues in the CDR3. In DNA form, the CDR3 reads TGTGCCAGCAGTGAACTCCGGGAACGGAGCTCTGGAAACACCATATATTTT. This codes for CASSELRERSSGNTIYF.

This chain connects TRBV5-1 to TRBJ2-5, with 7 bases lining up with TRBD1. The CDR3 is 12 residues long. Losses at the gene ends were 9 bases for V and 3 bases for J; bases not matched to a gene: 5. Germline V gene data show CDR1 as SGHRS and CDR2 as YFSETQ. CDR3 amino acids: CATRDSEETQYF. The CDR3 DNA reads TGCGCCACCCGGGACAGCGAAGAGACCCAGTACTTC.

The J gene is TRBJ1-2, the V gene TRBV7-9; no clear D. This CDR3 spans 14 amino acids. CDR1 and CDR2 from the germline V gene are SEHNR and FQNEAQ (reference sequence). With 0 bases removed from V and 2 bases from J, the gap between germline ends came to 7 bases. The CDR3 loop is CASSLASGNYGYTF. In DNA form, the CDR3 reads TGTGCCAGCAGCTTAGCTTCGGGGAACTATGGCTACACCTTC.

The chain couples TRBV18 to TRBJ2-1; 11 positions match TRBD2. The trim removed 6 bases at V and 0 bases at J, leaving 10 bases unmatched. Germline CDR1 and CDR2: KGHSH and LQKENI. The length of the CDR3 is 18 residues. CDR3 sequence (DNA): TGTGCCAGCTCCCCTAGACTAGCGGGGACGAGCTCCTACAATGAGCAGTTCTTC. This sequence encodes CASSPRLAGTSSYNEQFF.

CDR3 bases: TGTGCCAGCAGCCAAGCCCCCCTGGCGGGAGCCCACGAGCAGTACTTC. Translation gives CASSQAPLAGAHEQYF. The chain carries TRBV4-2 and TRBJ2-7; 7 nucleotides match TRBD2. There are 16 residues in the CDR3. From germline, CDR1 is LGHNA and CDR2 YNFKEQ. V lost 1 base, J lost 5 bases, and 11 bases stayed unmatched.

The sample holds a few counts of this clone. The rearrangement joins TRBV6-5 to TRBJ2-5; perhaps TRBD1 as D (6 bases). The CDR3 extends over 15 amino acids. CDR1 MNHEY and CDR2 SVGAGI come from the germline V gene. The V end was cut by 10 bases, the J end by 2 bases, with 20 bases between. The CDR3 DNA follows: TGTGCCATCGCGGTTACAGGGAGTGCTCAAGAGACCCAGTACTTC. Its protein product is CAIAVTGSAQETQYF.

This clone has more than one count but fewer than ten. The chain employs TRBV7-9 and TRBJ2-7; 12 nucleotides align to TRBD2. The germline V gene encodes CDR1 SEHNR and CDR2 FQNEAQ (reference sequence). The CDR3 length is 14 residues. As DNA, the CDR3 is TGTGGCATCGCCCAAGACCTAGCGGGAGGGCCTCAGTACTTC. It specifies CGIAQDLAGGPQYF.

This clone was recorded only once. The V and J genes are TRBV5-1 and TRBJ2-1, with D perhaps being TRBD1 or TRBD2 (5 bases each). Trimming cost V 0 bases and J 10 bases, with 14 bases left between them. The CDR3 extends over 14 amino acids. The germline V gene encodes CDR1 SGHRS and CDR2 YFSETQ. CDR3 protein: CASSLGDHQREQFF. The CDR3 nucleotides are TGCGCCAGCAGCTTGGGGGACCATCAAAGGGAGCAGTTCTTC.